These T cell receptor beta chains were read from a single sample in a study of PD-L1 blockade in urothelial cancer. Using immunoSEQ multiplex PCR, the repertoire was profiled, and TCRdb retains in-frame clones only, with some absent. This table has 75,000 to 90,000 clones, roughly 80% appearing once. The source material was PBMCs, sampled around atezolizumab (anti-PD-L1) treatment. These receptor sequences come from a man between 65 and 85 years old with urothelial cancer. Each CDR3 is given with its conserved first and last residue. The order of the fields is J gene, D gene, V gene, clone size, CDR3 DNA, CDR3 protein. A D gene is named only where the DNA matches it firmly. Clone size is not always given. Where it is, it says once, few, many or a class for expanded clones.

J: TRBJ1-1; D: TRBD1; V: TRBV6-5; size: .; DNA: TGTGCCAGCAGTTACAGCCCCAGGGGGCACACTGAAGCTTTCTTT; CDR3: CASSYSPRGHTEAFF
J: TRBJ1-2; D: TRBD1; V: TRBV19; size: .; DNA: TGTGCCAGTAGTCCTGGACAGGGAGGAGGCTACACCTTC; CDR3: CASSPGQGGGYTF
J: TRBJ1-1; D: .; V: TRBV9; size: .; DNA: TGTGCCAGCAGCGTAGGGTTAGGCGGAGACACTGAAGCTTTCTTT; CDR3: CASSVGLGGDTEAFF
J: TRBJ2-5; D: .; V: TRBV6-5; size: .; DNA: TGTGCCAGCAGTTCCTCCGTGACCCAGTACTTC; CDR3: CASSSSVTQYF
J: TRBJ1-2; D: .; V: TRBV18; size: once; DNA: TGTGCCAGCTCACCACCGACAGACAACTATGGCTACACCTTC; CDR3: CASSPPTDNYGYTF
J: TRBJ2-5; D: TRBD2; V: TRBV19; size: once; DNA: TGTGCCAGTAGTATAACTAGCGGAGGAGGGGATACCCAGTACTTC; CDR3: CASSITSGGGDTQYF
J: TRBJ2-2; D: TRBD2; V: TRBV7-9; size: few; DNA: TGTGCCACAGGGCTAGCGGGCTGGCCCGGGGAGCTGTTTTTT; CDR3: CATGLAGWPGELFF
J: TRBJ2-7; D: TRBD2; V: TRBV25-1; size: once; DNA: TGTGCCAGCAGTGAAAGTGGGGGGGGAGGGGAGCAGTACTTC; CDR3: CASSESGGGGEQYF
J: TRBJ1-2; D: .; V: TRBV5-1; size: .; DNA: TGCGCCAGCAGTTCCGACAGTGGCTACACCTTC; CDR3: CASSSDSGYTF
J: TRBJ1-1; D: TRBD1; V: TRBV19; size: .; DNA: TGTGCCAGTAGGAGCTTTGGACAGGGGCTGACTGAAGCTTTCTTT; CDR3: CASRSFGQGLTEAFF
J: TRBJ2-4; D: TRBD2; V: TRBV9; size: .; DNA: TGTGCCAGCAGCGTAAGACTAGCGGTCCTAGCCAAAAACATTCAGTACTTC; CDR3: CASSVRLAVLAKNIQYF
J: TRBJ2-3; D: TRBD2; V: TRBV5-4; size: .; DNA: TGTGCCAGCAGCCCGGGGGGGGGAGGAACAGATACGCAGTATTTT; CDR3: CASSPGGGGTDTQYF
J: TRBJ2-3; D: TRBD2; V: TRBV2; size: .; DNA: TGTGCCAGCAGTGAAAGCAATAGCGGGAGCACAGATACGCAGTATTTT; CDR3: CASSESNSGSTDTQYF
J: TRBJ2-5; D: TRBD2; V: TRBV7-6; size: .; DNA: TGTGCCAGCACGAAAAACGGGGGGGCAGTAGAGACCCAGTACTTC; CDR3: CASTKNGGAVETQYF
J: TRBJ2-5; D: TRBD2; V: TRBV9; size: .; DNA: TGTGCCAGCAGCGGCGTAGCGGGAGGCCCAGAGACCCAGTACTTC; CDR3: CASSGVAGGPETQYF
J: TRBJ2-3; D: .; V: TRBV7-3; size: .; DNA: TGTGCCAGCAGCTTAATAGGCGGCTTCACAGATACGCAGTATTTT; CDR3: CASSLIGGFTDTQYF
J: TRBJ1-1; D: .; V: TRBV11-2; size: .; DNA: TGTGCCAGCAGACCCCTACAGTTATTGAACACTGAAGCTTTCTTT; CDR3: CASRPLQLLNTEAFF
J: TRBJ2-6; D: .; V: TRBV21-1; size: .; DNA: TGTGCCAGCGATCAGGGTGCTGGGGCCAACGTCCTGACTTTC; CDR3: CASDQGAGANVLTF
J: TRBJ1-2; D: TRBD1; V: TRBV4-2; size: .; DNA: TGTGCCAGCAGCCAAGAGGGGACAGGGGCCAACTATGGCTACACCTTC; CDR3: CASSQEGTGANYGYTF
J: TRBJ2-2; D: .; V: TRBV19; size: .; DNA: TGTGCCAGTAGTAACCGGGACATCTCCACCGGGGAGCTGTTTTTT; CDR3: CASSNRDISTGELFF
J: TRBJ1-1; D: .; V: TRBV19; size: .; DNA: TGTGCCAGTAGTATCGCAGTAATGAACACTGAAGCTTTCTTT; CDR3: CASSIAVMNTEAFF
J: TRBJ1-6; D: TRBD1; V: TRBV19; size: .; DNA: TGTGCCAGTACTGTGACAGGGGATTCACCCCTCCACTTT; CDR3: CASTVTGDSPLHF
J: TRBJ1-1; D: TRBD1; V: TRBV7-3; size: .; DNA: TGTGCCAGCAGCGACGGGACAGTTAACACTGAAGCTTTCTTT; CDR3: CASSDGTVNTEAFF
J: TRBJ1-1; D: TRBD1; V: TRBV19; size: .; DNA: TGTGCCAGTAGTTCCCTTGGGACAGGGGTTGGTATTGTAGCTTTCTTT; CDR3: CASSSLGTGVGIVAFF
J: TRBJ2-7; D: TRBD2; V: TRBV11-2; size: .; DNA: TGTGCCAGCAGCTCACCCATTATTAGCGGGCCGGGCGAGCAGTACTTC; CDR3: CASSSPIISGPGEQYF
J: TRBJ2-5; D: TRBD2; V: TRBV14; size: once; DNA: TGTGCCAGCAGCCAAGTTTCGATAGCGGGGGGGCCCCGCCAAGAGACCCAGTACTTC; CDR3: CASSQVSIAGGPRQETQYF
J: TRBJ2-3; D: .; V: TRBV6-6; size: .; DNA: TGTGCCAGCAGTTCTCTGGGCGGGACAGATACGCAGTATTTT; CDR3: CASSSLGGTDTQYF
J: TRBJ2-3; D: .; V: TRBV9; size: .; DNA: TGTGCCAGCAGCGTAGAGCAGGGGATTAGCACAGATACGCAGTATTTT; CDR3: CASSVEQGISTDTQYF
J: TRBJ1-1; D: .; V: TRBV15; size: .; DNA: TGTGCCACCAGCAGAGAGGGAGCAGGCACTGAAGCTTTCTTT; CDR3: CATSREGAGTEAFF
J: TRBJ1-6; D: .; V: TRBV9; size: .; DNA: TGTGCCAGCAGCGTATATGACAGGACGAATTCACCCCTCCACTTT; CDR3: CASSVYDRTNSPLHF
J: TRBJ2-7; D: TRBD1; V: TRBV5-6; size: .; DNA: TGTGCCAGCAGCCCCTACGGGACAGGCGACTACGAGCAGTACTTC; CDR3: CASSPYGTGDYEQYF
J: TRBJ1-3; D: .; V: TRBV9; size: .; DNA: TGTGCCAGCAGCCCTCATAGGGGGACAAGGAGTGGAAACACCATATATTTT; CDR3: CASSPHRGTRSGNTIYF
J: TRBJ2-1; D: TRBD2; V: TRBV4-3; size: .; DNA: TGCGCCAGCAGCCAAGAAACTAGCGGGAGAAATGAGCAGTTCTTC; CDR3: CASSQETSGRNEQFF
J: TRBJ1-1; D: TRBD1; V: TRBV7-9; size: .; DNA: TGTGCCAGCAGGGGACAGGTGGGCACTGAAGCTTTCTTT; CDR3: CASRGQVGTEAFF
J: TRBJ2-7; D: TRBD1; V: TRBV11-3; size: once; DNA: TGTGCCAGCAGCTTAGGGGGGACAGCTTACGAGCAGTACTTC; CDR3: CASSLGGTAYEQYF
J: TRBJ2-1; D: .; V: TRBV9; size: .; DNA: TGTGCCAGCAGCGTAGGTGGTGGGGGCCATGGAAATGAGCAGTTCTTC; CDR3: CASSVGGGGHGNEQFF
J: TRBJ2-2; D: TRBD2; V: TRBV10-3; size: .; DNA: TGTGCCATTCGGACTAGCGGGAGCAGGAACACCGGGGAGCTGTTTTTT; CDR3: CAIRTSGSRNTGELFF